This TCR beta chain was captured by sequencing in a study of molecular identifiers for immune sequencing clone quantification. In the study overall: Naive CD8 RNA (around 20,000 or 100,000 cells) was divided into five aliquots, with four sequenced.

Study-level findings and limits: In a background of around 970,000 naive cells, spiked Jurkat TCR RNA from one cell was reportedly detectable.

Of note for this clonotype: Its antigen remains unidentified. This may be a read error, as it is one base from a much larger clone.

The V gene's germline CDR1 is SEHNR and CDR2 FQNEAQ (reference sequence). This CDR3 comprises 15 residues. V was trimmed by 3 bases and J by 6 bases, leaving 17 bases between them. TCRdb re-analysed the PCR reads in MiXCR, keeping a single row per CDR3 protein. The sample carries roughly 97,000 distinct CDR3 sequences, approximately 24% recorded once. The chain couples TRBV7-9 to TRBJ1-1; D uncertain. Sequencing was done on a sample of naive CD8+ T cells from blood, with Jurkat cell RNA spiked in. The subset was: FACS-sorted CD8+CD4-CCR7+CD45RA+ naive T cells. This sequence originates from a human donor in good health. Some libraries in this study had Jurkat cell RNA spiked in. This CDR3 is CASSFFIQCTAEAFF. The CDR3 DNA sequence: TGTGCCAGCAGCTTTTTCATCCAGTGTACCGCTGAAGCTTTCTTT.